This T cell receptor beta chain was captured by sequencing in a study of cytomegalovirus exposure and HLA in healthy donors. Study background: The approximately 120 validation repertoires were produced on the same platform as the roughly 690 repertoires of the first cohort. This was reported in a later analysis.

TCRdb's copy holds only in-frame clones and misses some; the assay was immunoSEQ multiplex PCR. The table lists 70,000 to 80,000 clones, about 93% of them singletons. Worth noting for this clone: Its specificity is unknown.

Findings and caveats of the study: TCR beta chains numbering 164 were designated cytomegalovirus-associated. With high specificity and sensitivity, the classifier reportedly diagnosed cytomegalovirus status. Across donors, most TCRs were seen rarely, yet some public ones were widespread.

The sequenced sample consisted of PBMCs. The sequence came from a young woman in good health and CMV-seropositive.

CDR3 nucleotides: TGTGCCAGCAGTGAAGGTGGGGGGATAACTGAAGCTTTCTTT. Translation gives CASSEGGGITEAFF. The chain uses TRBV6-1 and TRBJ1-1, with D possibly matching TRBD1 (5 bases). The CDR3 is made up of 14 amino acids. Trimming took 1 base from V and 5 from J, leaving 11 bases between them. Looked up from germline, CDR1 is MNHNS and CDR2 is SASEGT.